The 25 T cell receptor beta chains below come from one sample, sequenced in a study of blood T cell repertoires in COVID-19. Clones were read by immunoSEQ multiplex PCR, and TCRdb kept only the in-frame ones, dropping some. Of 350,000 to 400,000 clones in the sample, about 90% were seen once. Sequenced material: PBMCs or T cells enriched from blood (not recorded which). The receptors were sampled from a man aged 35 to 55 in a cohort exposed to, infected with or recovered from COVID-19 (not recorded which).

The chain is built from TRBV19 and TRBJ1-5; maybe TRBD1 (5 bases). The CDR3 runs 15 residues. The germline CDR1 and CDR2 sequences are LNHDA and SQIVND (reference sequence). The V gene lost 6 bases and the J gene lost 4 bases, with 16 bases spanning the gap. In DNA form, the CDR3 reads TGTGCCAGTAGGACCGGGACTCTTGGGAATCAGCCCCAGCATTTT. It specifies CASRTGTLGNQPQHF. The whole variable domain, remainder taken from reference TRBV19 and TRBJ1-5, is DGGITQSPKYLFRKEGQNVTLSCEQNLNHDAMYWYRQDPGQGLRLIYYSQIVNDFQKGDIAEGYSVSREKKESFPLTVTSAQKNPTAFYLCASRTGTLGNQPQHFGDGTRLSIL.

The table lists this clone with a few counts. The chain is built from TRBV19 and TRBJ1-6, with TRBD1 matching over 9 bases. Trimming took 6 bases from V and 7 from J; bases not matched to a gene: 10. Germline V gives CDR1 LNHDA, CDR2 SQIVND (reference sequence). The CDR3 consists of 16 residues. As DNA, the CDR3 is TGTGCCAGTAGAGCGACTTCCGGGACAGGGAATTCACCCCTCCACTTT. Translated, it gives CASRATSGTGNSPLHF.

The V and J genes are TRBV9 and TRBJ2-6, with 9 bases matching TRBD2. The CDR3 spans 16 residues. Germline V CDR1 and CDR2: SGDLS, YYNGEE. Losses at the gene ends were 3 bases for V and 2 bases for J; bases not matched to a gene: 3. In DNA form, the CDR3 reads TGTGCCAGCAGCGCAGCTAGCGGGACTGGGGCCAACGTCCTGACTTTC. Residues: CASSAASGTGANVLTF.

The chain carries TRBV6-6 and TRBJ1-1; 8 bases are a match to TRBD1. This CDR3 is built from 15 residues. V was pared by 0 bases and J by 3 bases, with 3 bases of the junction left unmatched. The germline V gene has CDR1 MNHNY and CDR2 SVGAGI (reference sequence). CDR3 sequence (DNA): TGTGCCAGCAGTTACTCCGGACAGGGAGACACTGAAGCTTTCTTT. This translates into CASSYSGQGDTEAFF.

For the CDR3, the DNA is TGTGCCAGCAAACCGGACAGGAGTGGAAACACCATATATTTT. It encodes CASKPDRSGNTIYF. The J gene is TRBJ1-3, the V gene TRBV2; 7 bases are shared with TRBD1. The CDR3 totals 14 residues. Germline assignment: CDR1 SNHLY and CDR2 FYNNEI. J gave up 3 bases and V 7 bases, and 6 bases lay outside the gene matches.

V and J are TRBV28 and TRBJ2-2, with D maybe TRBD2 (6 bases). Germline CDR1 is MDHEN and CDR2 is SYDVKM. Trimming stripped 4 bases from V and 3 bases from J, with 18 bases between. This CDR3 region has 17 residues. CDR3 region: CASSSLSLAVYTGELFF. CDR3 nucleotide sequence: TGTGCCAGCAGTTCCCTGTCGTTAGCGGTCTACACCGGGGAGCTGTTTTTT.

The chain links TRBV28 to TRBJ2-3, with D maybe TRBD1 (5 bases). Germline V lookup: CDR1 MDHEN, CDR2 SYDVKM. The CDR3 runs to 16 residues. V was cut by 5 bases and J by 8 bases, with 23 bases left in between. The CDR3 is CASSNGAGSQWVTQYF. The CDR3, as DNA: TGTGCCAGCAGTAATGGGGCCGGGTCCCAGTGGGTTACGCAGTATTTT.

This clone was detected only once. The V gene is TRBV6-5, the J gene TRBJ2-2; 7 positions agree with TRBD1. CDR1 is MNHEY and CDR2 is SVGAGI in the germline V gene. V lost 6 bases and J lost 4; bases outside the gene matches: 5. This CDR3 is 14 amino acids long. The CDR3 sequence: CASRNDRVTGELFF. Written as DNA, the CDR3 is TGTGCCAGCAGAAACGACAGGGTCACCGGGGAGCTGTTTTTT.

The chain employs TRBV4-1 and TRBJ2-3, with D tentatively TRBD1 (6 bases). CDR3 length: 17 amino acids. The V and J ends lost 1 base and 7 bases respectively, with 21 bases between them. From germline, CDR1 is MGHRA and CDR2 YSYEKL. CDR3 nucleotides: TGCGCCAGCAGCCAAGCCCCTTCCCAGGGGCAGGGTTATACGCAGTATTTT. It translates to CASSQAPSQGQGYTQYF.

This rearrangement joins TRBV19 to TRBJ2-5; D perhaps matches TRBD2 (6 bases). Germline V gives CDR1 LNHDA, CDR2 SQIVND (reference sequence). This CDR3 comprises 15 residues. Between the trimmed V and J ends, which lost 3 bases and 5 bases, there was a span of 16 bases. The CDR3: CASSIRAGRSETQYF. The CDR3 bases are TGTGCCAGTAGTATCAGGGCAGGGAGGAGTGAGACCCAGTACTTC.

The rearrangement links TRBV6-5 to TRBJ1-1, with 7 bases that match TRBD1. The J segment lost 5 bases and the V segment lost 4 bases, leaving 7 bases of the junction unmatched. CDR3 length: 14 residues. The germline V gene encodes CDR1 MNHEY and CDR2 SVGAGI. The CDR3 protein is CASSFTTGSTEAFF. CDR3 nucleotides: TGTGCCAGCAGTTTCACGACAGGGTCGACTGAAGCTTTCTTT.

This chain joins TRBV5-1 and TRBJ1-5; D ambiguous. The germline CDR1 and CDR2 sequences are SGHRS and YFSETQ. The CDR3 extends over 15 amino acids. V was cut by 0 bases and J by 0 bases, with 7 bases left in between. The CDR3 spells CASSLGANSNQPQHF. As DNA, the CDR3 is TGCGCCAGCAGCTTGGGCGCAAATAGCAATCAGCCCCAGCATTTT.

This sequence joins TRBV27 and TRBJ2-7, with D possibly being TRBD1 (6 bases). Germline CDR1 and CDR2: MNHEY and SMNVEV (reference sequence). The CDR3 has 12 amino acids. Trimming pared 4 bases from V and 4 bases from J, leaving 8 bases between. CDR3 bases: TGTGCCAGCAGTTGGCAGGGGTACGAGCAGTACTTC. Translating it yields CASSWQGYEQYF.

The genes are TRBV5-4 and TRBJ1-2, with a possible D match to TRBD1 (6 bases). The CDR3 has 18 residues. Trimming removed 0 bases from V and 2 bases from J, with 20 bases in between. Germline lookup yields CDR1 SGHNT and CDR2 YYREEE (reference sequence). CDR3 sequence: CASSLAGTRGRLNYGYTF. Written as DNA, the CDR3 is TGTGCCAGCAGCTTGGCGGGGACAAGGGGTCGGCTGAACTATGGCTACACCTTC.

The V call is TRBV18, the J call TRBJ2-7, with D hard to call. Trimming shortened V by 0 bases and J by 0 bases, and 12 bases separated the two germline ends. Germline V gives CDR1 KGHSH, CDR2 LQKENI. The CDR3 is 16 residues long. Here the CDR3 reads CASSPPSQRSSYEQYF. In DNA, the CDR3 is TGTGCCAGCTCACCACCCAGTCAGCGTAGCTCCTACGAGCAGTACTTC.

V and J are TRBV2 and TRBJ1-1, with TRBD1 identical over 8 bases. Germline assignment: CDR1 SNHLY and CDR2 FYNNEI. CDR3 size: 15 residues. Trimming at V came to 4 bases and at J to 6 bases, leaving 10 bases not matched to a gene. The CDR3 here is CASSGGTGLISEAFF. DNA of the CDR3: TGTGCCAGCAGTGGTGGGACAGGACTTATCTCTGAAGCTTTCTTT.

V usage is TRBV2 and J usage is TRBJ1-2, with a weak D call TRBD1 (6 bases). Trimming removed 3 bases at V and 4 bases at J, with 15 bases between. Germline V lookup: CDR1 SNHLY, CDR2 FYNNEI. The CDR3 contains 15 residues. The CDR3 coding sequence is TGTGCCAGCAGTGAGCAACAGGGCACGATCTATGGCTACACCTTC. It specifies CASSEQQGTIYGYTF.

A note on this clone: Other DNA sequences in the same sample also yield this CDR3. V and J are TRBV29-1 and TRBJ2-7; TRBD2 aligns across 8 bases. This CDR3 has 11 residues. Germline V gene data show CDR1 as SQVTM and CDR2 as ANQGSEA. Germline trimming cut 6 bases from V and 4 bases from J; bases unmatched to any gene: 2. CDR3 nucleotide sequence: TGCAGCGTAACGGGAGGGTACGAGCAGTACTTC. It is translated as CSVTGGYEQYF.

The chain has TRBV25-1 and TRBJ2-1; TRBD2 matches 8 bases. CDR3 length equals 15 residues. Germline V gives CDR1 MGHDK, CDR2 SYGVNS. J lost 4 bases, V lost 6 bases, and 8 bases had no gene match. For the CDR3, the DNA is TGTGCCAGCAGCGGGGGGGAGGGGCGTTACAATGAGCAGTTCTTC. The encoded protein is CASSGGEGRYNEQFF.

The chain links TRBV5-4 to TRBJ2-1; 7 bases match TRBD1. Per the germline V gene, CDR1 is SGHNT and CDR2 is YYREEE (reference sequence). V was clipped by 4 bases and J by 0 bases; unmatched bases: 10. The CDR3 is 17 amino acids. The DNA for the CDR3 is TGTGCCAGCAGCCCGAAGACAGGGCCTAGCTCCTACAATGAGCAGTTCTTC. Its translation is CASSPKTGPSSYNEQFF. Using reference TRBV5-4 and TRBJ2-1 for the parts outside the CDR3, the full variable domain is ETGVTQSPTHLIKTRGQQVTLRCSSQSGHNTVSWYQQALGQGPQFIFQYYREEENGRGNFPPRFSGLQFPNYSSELNVNALELDDSALYLCASSPKTGPSSYNEQFFGPGTRLTVL.

The rearrangement uses TRBV5-1 and TRBJ1-2; 10 nucleotides line up with TRBD1. The length of the CDR3 is 15 residues. The J segment lost 8 bases and the V segment lost 4 bases, leaving 11 bases of the junction unmatched. Germline V gives CDR1 SGHRS, CDR2 YFSETQ. CDR3 nucleotide sequence: TGCGCCAGCAGCCAAACCCGGGACAGGGGTGAAGGCTACACCTTC. Translation gives CASSQTRDRGEGYTF.

The V call is TRBV3-1 (or the pseudogene TRBV3-2), the J call TRBJ2-7; 8 positions agree with TRBD2. The CDR3 is 15 residues long. In germline, CDR1 is LGHDT, CDR2 YNNKEL (reference sequence). V shed 0 bases, J shed 3 bases, and the junction held 4 bases outside the gene matches. CDR3 nucleotides: TGTGCCAGCAGCCAAGACCTTAGCGGGAACTACGAGCAGTACTTC. This gives the protein CASSQDLSGNYEQYF.

The chain recombines TRBV10-1 with TRBJ1-3; maybe TRBD1 (6 bases). Trimming took off 6 bases at V and 6 bases at J, with 15 bases between the two ends. Germline CDR1 is WNHNN and CDR2 is SYGVQD (reference sequence). The CDR3 runs 14 residues. CDR3 residues: CASSPSGGENTIYF. The DNA of the CDR3 is TGCGCCAGCAGCCCCTCGGGGGGCGAAAACACCATATATTTT.

The chain joins TRBV12-5 to TRBJ2-7, with D tentatively TRBD2 (5 bases). Between the trimmed V and J ends, which lost 8 bases and 3 bases, there was a span of 17 bases. Germline CDR1 LGHNT, CDR2 FRNRAP. The CDR3 spans 14 residues. CDR3 loop: CASRIGGTNYEQYF. The CDR3 bases are TGTGCTAGTCGAATCGGAGGCACAAACTACGAGCAGTACTTC.

This chain connects TRBV19 to TRBJ2-3, with 7 bases aligning to TRBD2. Germline values: CDR1 LNHDA, CDR2 SQIVND (reference sequence). The CDR3 extends over 15 amino acids. The junction had 9 bases not matched to a gene; V was cut back by 5 bases and J by 4 bases. For the CDR3, the DNA is TGTGCCAGTAGTGAGTGGGGCGGGAGAGCAGATACGCAGTATTTT. Residues: CASSEWGGRADTQYF.